Below are 30 T cell receptor beta chains sequenced from a single sample in a study of blood T cell repertoires in COVID-19. Profiled with immunoSEQ multiplex PCR; TCRdb holds only in-frame clones, not every one. The sample lists more than 150,000 clones, roughly nine tenths seen once, with 2% to 3% in the top ten. The sequencing input was peripheral blood. These receptors were obtained from a woman in her 70s with acute or convalescent COVID-19.

The chain joins TRBV28 to TRBJ1-5; TRBD1 might be the D (6 bases). The germline gives CDR1 MDHEN, CDR2 SYDVKM. The CDR3 contains 13 residues. Trimming left V 6 bases short and J 3 bases short, with 9 bases between. CDR3 DNA sequence: TGTGCCAGCAGAAGGGGGTTCAATCAGCCCCAGCATTTT. It yields the protein CASRRGFNQPQHF. Full variable domain (rest looked up from reference TRBV28 and TRBJ1-5): DVKVTQSSRYLVKRTGEKVFLECVQDMDHENMFWYRQDPGLGLRLIYFSYDVKMKEKGDIPEGYSVSREKKERFSLILESASTNQTSMYLCASRRGFNQPQHFGDGTRLSIL.

The rearrangement links TRBV5-6 to TRBJ1-1, with no clear D. Trimming stripped 0 bases from V and 2 bases from J, with 14 bases between. This CDR3 has 16 amino acids. Looked up from germline, CDR1 is SGHDT and CDR2 is YYEEEE. The CDR3 DNA sequence: TGTGCCAGCAGCTTGGCGTCGACAAGATCTAACACTGAAGCTTTCTTT. It encodes CASSLASTRSNTEAFF.

This chain uses TRBV19 with TRBJ2-5; the match to TRBD1 covers 9 bases. With V trimmed by 5 bases and J by 5 bases, 9 bases remained unmatched. The CDR3 is 15 amino acids. Germline V lookup: CDR1 LNHDA, CDR2 SQIVND (reference sequence). The CDR3 sequence: CASSYPTGGRETQYF. CDR3 DNA: TGTGCCAGTAGTTATCCTACAGGGGGCCGGGAGACCCAGTACTTC.

This rearrangement joins TRBV19 to TRBJ1-3; 9 bases are shared with TRBD1. Germline-derived CDR1 and CDR2 are LNHDA and SQIVND (reference sequence). Unmatched junction bases numbered 16, after V lost 5 bases and J lost 11 bases. CDR3 size: 16 residues. CDR3 sequence reads: CASSPRTGAQATAIYF. The CDR3 nucleotides are TGTGCCAGTAGTCCCCGGACAGGGGCCCAGGCGACGGCCATATATTTT.

The rearrangement links TRBV28 to TRBJ2-1; TRBD1 matches 8 bases. The CDR3 extends over 15 amino acids. The V gene end was trimmed by 6 bases and the J gene end by 3 bases; junction bases not matched to a gene: 7. CDR1 and CDR2 from the germline V gene are MDHEN and SYDVKM. CDR3 protein: CASSPGGRVYNEQFF. The CDR3 coding sequence is TGTGCCAGCAGCCCAGGGGGCCGAGTCTACAATGAGCAGTTCTTC.

The rearrangement joins TRBV6-1 to TRBJ1-2; D remains ambiguous. Germline loops: CDR1 MNHNS, CDR2 SASEGT. The CDR3 has 14 amino acids. V was trimmed by 1 base and J by 12 bases, leaving 18 bases between them. CDR3 nucleotide sequence: TGTGCCAGCAGTGAAGTGCGACACGCCTCAGGAAACACCTTC. Translation: CASSEVRHASGNTF.

The chain couples TRBV29-1 to TRBJ1-4, with D possibly TRBD1 on 5 matching bases. The germline V and J ends were trimmed by 7 bases and 3 bases, with 15 bases remaining between them. This CDR3 has 14 residues. Germline V gene lookup returns CDR1 SQVTM and CDR2 ANQGSEA. CDR3 coding DNA: TGCAGCGCCGGGGGTGGGACTTCTAATGAAAAACTGTTTTTT. It specifies CSAGGGTSNEKLFF.

The chain couples TRBV11-1 to TRBJ1-2; TRBD1 agrees at 7 bases. V lost 5 bases, J lost 8 bases, and 8 bases stayed unmatched. The CDR3 extends over 13 amino acids. Germline V gene lookup returns CDR1 SGHAT and CDR2 FQDESV (reference sequence). The CDR3 region has the DNA TGTGCCAGCAGCCTAGACAGGGATGAGGGCTACACCTTC. Residues: CASSLDRDEGYTF.

This clone has just one count. V usage is TRBV5-6 and J usage is TRBJ2-5, with 7 nucleotides matching TRBD1. This CDR3 has 16 amino acids. Unmatched junction bases numbered 8, after V lost 1 base and J lost 2 bases. Germline V lookup: CDR1 SGHDT, CDR2 YYEEEE. In DNA, the CDR3 is TGTGCCAGCAGCTTGTATTGGGGACAGATACAAGAGACCCAGTACTTC. Amino acid sequence: CASSLYWGQIQETQYF.

The chain has TRBV5-5 and TRBJ2-6; TRBD1 aligns across 8 bases. The CDR3 covers 17 residues. Germline CDR1 SGHKS, CDR2 YYEKEE (reference sequence). Trimming at V came to 0 bases and at J to 4 bases, leaving 6 bases not matched to a gene. DNA of the CDR3: TGTGCCAGCAGCTTGGGGGGACAGGTTCCCGGGGCCAACGTCCTGACTTTC. This translates into CASSLGGQVPGANVLTF.

This rearrangement joins TRBV4-2 to TRBJ2-5, with 8 bases matching TRBD1. Germline CDR1 reads LGHNA; CDR2 reads YNFKEQ. The CDR3 has 16 residues. The trim removed 0 bases at V and 5 bases at J, leaving 8 bases unmatched. The CDR3 here is CASSQDRPGGLETQYF. The DNA of the CDR3 is TGTGCCAGCAGCCAAGATCGTCCAGGGGGCTTGGAGACCCAGTACTTC.

In nucleotides, the CDR3 is TGTGCCAGCAGCCCCCCGGGACTAGCGGGGGGATCGAGGACCGGGGAGCTGTTTTTT. This gives the protein CASSPPGLAGGSRTGELFF. J is TRBJ2-2 and V is TRBV14; 15 bases are a match to TRBD2. The CDR3 sequence is 19 residues long. Trimming took 4 bases from V and 5 from J; bases not matched to a gene: 11. Germline V gives CDR1 SGHDN, CDR2 FVKESK.

This clone was recorded only once. This chain uses TRBV28 with TRBJ1-2; D might be TRBD1 (6 bases). Germline values: CDR1 MDHEN, CDR2 SYDVKM. Deletions cut 5 bases from V and 2 bases from J, with 15 bases between. The CDR3 is 15 residues long. The CDR3 here is CASSPSSTGNYGYTF. CDR3 DNA: TGTGCCAGCAGTCCTTCCTCAACAGGGAACTATGGCTACACCTTC.

This clone came up once. Different DNA sequences within this sample yield the same CDR3. The chain couples TRBV6-6 to TRBJ1-5; D is unresolved. The CDR3 covers 11 residues. With 6 bases removed from V and 7 bases from J, the gap between germline ends came to 7 bases. Germline V gene sequence: CDR1 MNHNY, CDR2 SVGAGI (reference sequence). The chain's CDR3 is CASRQSQPQHF. CDR3 DNA sequence: TGTGCCAGCAGACAATCCCAGCCCCAGCATTTT.

This rearrangement joins TRBV3-1 (or the pseudogene TRBV3-2) to TRBJ1-1, with D perhaps matching TRBD1 (5 bases). Trimming stripped 5 bases from V and 2 bases from J, with 27 bases between. From germline, CDR1 is LGHDT and CDR2 YNNKEL (reference sequence). The CDR3 is 19 amino acids. CDR3 sequence reads: CASSSRLLTSLGGNTEAFF. In DNA form, the CDR3 reads TGTGCCAGCAGCTCTCGGTTATTGACTTCTTTGGGGGGTAACACTGAAGCTTTCTTT.

The chain is built from TRBV6-1 and TRBJ2-2; tentatively, D is TRBD1 (5 bases). Trimming removed 2 bases at V and 3 bases at J, with 13 bases between. Germline assignment: CDR1 MNHNS and CDR2 SASEGT. This CDR3 has 16 amino acids. CDR3 region: CASSEQAGLYTGELFF. The DNA of the CDR3 is TGTGCCAGCAGTGAACAGGCAGGGTTGTACACCGGGGAGCTGTTTTTT.

The chain links TRBV3-1 (or the pseudogene TRBV3-2) to TRBJ2-3, with D possibly TRBD1 on 6 matching bases. The CDR3 has 17 amino acids. The V end lost 2 bases, the J end lost 1 base, and 16 bases lay between the germline ends. Germline CDR1 LGHDT, CDR2 YNNKEL (reference sequence). CDR3 in DNA: TGTGCCAGCAGCCAATTAAGGGCCAGGGGAGGCACAGATACGCAGTATTTT. It yields the protein CASSQLRARGGTDTQYF.

This clone was seen only a few times. The rearrangement joins TRBV10-2 to TRBJ1-6, with D tentatively TRBD1 (6 bases). Per germline, CDR1 WSHSY and CDR2 SAAADI. The CDR3 has 14 residues. With 6 bases removed from V and 7 bases from J, the gap between germline ends came to 13 bases. The CDR3 sequence: CASSARDKNSPLHF. The DNA for the CDR3 is TGCGCCAGCAGCGCCCGGGACAAGAATTCACCCCTCCACTTT.

The chain recombines TRBV13 with TRBJ2-5; D perhaps matches TRBD2 (6 bases). Per the germline V gene, CDR1 is PRHDT and CDR2 is FYEKMQ (reference sequence). V gave up 4 bases and J gave up 5 bases, with 17 bases separating them. CDR3 length: 15 amino acids. CDR3 region: CASSWRFGAGETQYF. DNA for the CDR3: TGTGCCAGCAGCTGGCGTTTCGGGGCGGGGGAGACCCAGTACTTC.

V and J are TRBV5-4 and TRBJ2-6; D might be TRBD2 (5 bases). The CDR3 has 18 residues. Germline V gives CDR1 SGHNT, CDR2 YYREEE (reference sequence). V was pared by 0 bases and J by 0 bases, with 13 bases between. CDR3 in DNA: TGTGCCAGCAGCTTGGGTCGGACTGGTTACTCTGGGGCCAACGTCCTGACTTTC. The encoded protein is CASSLGRTGYSGANVLTF.

This sequence joins TRBV30 and TRBJ1-2; no firm D call. V gave up 8 bases and J gave up 3 bases, with 13 bases separating them. This CDR3 comprises 12 residues. Germline CDR1 is GTSNPN and CDR2 is SVGIG (reference sequence). CDR3 sequence: CAQVSSYYGYTF. CDR3 DNA: TGTGCCCAAGTCAGTAGCTACTATGGCTACACCTTC.

V is TRBV29-1 and J is TRBJ1-1, with 9 nucleotides matching TRBD1. The CDR3 covers 13 residues. Unmatched junction bases numbered 6, after V lost 4 bases and J lost 6 bases. Germline loops: CDR1 SQVTM, CDR2 ANQGSEA. For the CDR3, the DNA is TGCAGCGTTGTTAGGACAGGGGCGGCTGAAGCTTTCTTT. Translating gives CSVVRTGAAEAFF.

J is TRBJ1-5 and V is TRBV28; 11 bases are shared with TRBD1. Trimming cost V 5 bases and J 9 bases; bases outside gene matches: 9. This CDR3 has 15 residues. CDR1 is MDHEN and CDR2 is SYDVKM in the germline V gene. The CDR3 loop is CASSTPGTGGWPQHF. CDR3 bases: TGTGCCAGCAGTACACCCGGGACAGGGGGTTGGCCCCAGCATTTT.

This chain links TRBV12-3 or TRBV12-4 with TRBJ2-5, with a weak D call TRBD2 (6 bases). This CDR3 spans 13 amino acids. V shed 8 bases and J shed 2 bases, with 12 bases lying between them. CDR3 nucleotide sequence: TGTGCCAGCCCTCGGAGGGCGCAAGAGACCCAGTACTTC. Encoded protein: CASPRRAQETQYF.

The V call is TRBV6-2 or TRBV6-3, the J call TRBJ2-7; the match to TRBD2 covers 11 bases. Germline CDR1 and CDR2: MNHEY and SVGEGT. The CDR3 runs to 15 residues. With 4 bases clipped from V and 3 bases from J, the junction kept 5 bases outside the gene matches. CDR3 loop: CASSSGTSGIYEQYV. The CDR3 nucleotides read TGTGCCAGCAGTTCCGGGACTAGCGGAATCTACGAGCAGTACGTC.

The chain links TRBV13 to TRBJ1-6; tentatively, D is TRBD1 (6 bases). Trimming left V 0 bases short and J 7 bases short, with 10 bases between. The CDR3 is 15 amino acids. Germline V CDR1 and CDR2: PRHDT, FYEKMQ (reference sequence). CDR3 region: CASSLGRQGNSPLHF. In DNA form, the CDR3 reads TGTGCCAGCAGCTTAGGTCGCCAGGGGAATTCACCCCTCCACTTT.

The chain joins TRBV7-8 to TRBJ1-5; D is uncertain. V was shortened by 8 bases and J by 2 bases, with 19 bases between the two germline ends. Germline lookup yields CDR1 SGHVS and CDR2 FQNEAQ. The CDR3 extends over 16 amino acids. The CDR3 nucleotides are TGTGCCAGCTCCCCAGGAGGAGGACTTGGCAATCAGCCCCAGCATTTT. Its protein is CASSPGGGLGNQPQHF.

The chain couples TRBV7-3 to TRBJ2-3; 9 bases fit TRBD2. This CDR3 region has 15 residues. CDR1 and CDR2 from the germline V gene are SGHTA and FQGTGA. V shed 6 bases and J 2 bases; nucleotides not matched to a gene: 6. CDR3 DNA: TGTGCCAGCAGGAAGACTAGCGGTTCCACAGATACGCAGTATTTT. Protein product: CASRKTSGSTDTQYF.

The rearrangement joins TRBV19 to TRBJ1-5; 7 bases agree with TRBD1. CDR3 size: 15 residues. The V segment lost 5 bases and the J segment 3 bases; nucleotides outside the gene matches: 7. CDR1 is LNHDA, CDR2 SQIVND, per germline (reference sequence). DNA for the CDR3: TGTGCCAGTAGTCTTCGGGACAGCCCCAATCAGCCCCAGCATTTT. It translates to CASSLRDSPNQPQHF.

The chain has TRBV12-3 or TRBV12-4 and TRBJ1-4; no clear D gene. The CDR3 has 12 residues. V shed 5 bases and J shed 4 bases, with 5 bases lying between them. CDR3 loop: CASSPFNEKLFF. The CDR3 DNA is TGTGCCAGCAGTCCCTTTAATGAAAAACTGTTTTTT.